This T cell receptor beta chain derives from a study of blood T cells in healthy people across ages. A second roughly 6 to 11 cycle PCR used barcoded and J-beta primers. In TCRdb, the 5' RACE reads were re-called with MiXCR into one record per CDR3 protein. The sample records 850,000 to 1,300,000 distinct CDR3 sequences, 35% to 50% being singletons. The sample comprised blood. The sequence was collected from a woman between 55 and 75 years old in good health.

CDR3 loop: CASSDPQTYEQYF. The CDR3 bases are TGTGCCAGCAGTGACCCCCAAACCTACGAGCAGTACTTC. V gene TRBV2 combines with J gene TRBJ2-7; D gene unclear. The CDR3 runs 13 residues. With 3 bases removed from V and 2 bases from J, the gap between germline ends came to 8 bases. Germline CDR1 SNHLY, CDR2 FYNNEI.